The 5 T cell receptor beta chains below all came from one sample that was sequenced in a study of shared T cell receptors in the human thymus. Sequenced by immunoSEQ multiplex PCR; TCRdb stores in-frame clones only, minus some. There are more than 550,000 clones in the sample; about 87% occur only once, and more than 0.009% lies in the top ten. This same sample was also taken into another study, of human thymus T cells.

Sequencing was carried out using thymocytes. These receptors came from a boy in the first two years of life with a congenital heart defect.

About this clone itself: The sample carries other DNA sequences with the same CDR3. The chain carries TRBV5-1 and TRBJ2-3, with 11 bases aligning to TRBD2. The CDR3 is 15 residues long. V lost 1 base, J lost 3 bases, and 1 base stayed unmatched. The germline V gene has CDR1 SGHRS and CDR2 YFSETQ. The CDR3 DNA follows: TGCGCCAGCAGCTTGACTAGCGGGGGAACAGATACGCAGTATTTT. This encodes CASSLTSGGTDTQYF.

The V and J genes are TRBV4-1 and TRBJ2-5; 13 bases match TRBD2. The CDR3 spans 18 residues. CDR1 MGHRA and CDR2 YSYEKL come from the germline V gene. The trim removed 1 base at V and 5 bases at J, leaving 10 bases unmatched. The CDR3 sequence: CASSQGTTSGGAIETQYF. DNA for the CDR3: TGCGCCAGCAGCCAAGGGACCACTAGCGGGGGGGCCATCGAGACCCAGTACTTC.

The chain joins TRBV25-1 to TRBJ1-3; D is undetermined. V was pared by 3 bases and J by 0 bases, with 6 bases between. This CDR3 is built from 14 residues. Germline V CDR1 and CDR2: MGHDK, SYGVNS. This chain's CDR3 is CASSEKSSGNTIYF. DNA of the CDR3: TGTGCCAGCAGTGAGAAGAGCTCTGGAAACACCATATATTTT.

This chain connects TRBV5-1 to TRBJ2-3, with 7 bases aligning to TRBD2. V lost 4 bases, J lost 5 bases, and 7 bases stayed unmatched. This CDR3 contains 14 residues. Germline V gene sequence: CDR1 SGHRS, CDR2 YFSETQ. Written as DNA, the CDR3 is TGCGCCAGCAGCCCGGGACTACTCGGAGATACGCAGTATTTT. Protein: CASSPGLLGDTQYF.

The chain has TRBV7-8 and TRBJ1-5, with D perhaps matching TRBD1 (5 bases). Trimming took 8 bases from V and 4 from J, leaving 12 bases between them. The CDR3 contains 13 residues. Per germline, CDR1 SGHVS and CDR2 FQNEAQ. The CDR3 bases are TGTGCCAGCGGAGATCCAGGGAATCAGCCCCAGCATTTT. Amino acids: CASGDPGNQPQHF.